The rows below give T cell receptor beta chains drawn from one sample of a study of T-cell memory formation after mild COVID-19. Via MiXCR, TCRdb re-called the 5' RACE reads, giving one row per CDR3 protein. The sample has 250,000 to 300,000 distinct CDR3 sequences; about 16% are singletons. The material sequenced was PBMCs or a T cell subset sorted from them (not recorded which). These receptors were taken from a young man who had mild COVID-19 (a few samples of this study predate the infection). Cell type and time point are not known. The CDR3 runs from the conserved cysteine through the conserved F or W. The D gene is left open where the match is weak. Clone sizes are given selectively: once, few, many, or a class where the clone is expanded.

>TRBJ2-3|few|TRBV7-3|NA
CASSITRASTDTQYF
TGTGCCAGCAGCATCACTAGAGCGAGCACAGATACGCAGTATTTT
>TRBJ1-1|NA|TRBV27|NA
CASSRPPFYTEAFF
TGTGCCAGCAGTAGACCCCCGTTTTACACTGAAGCTTTCTTT
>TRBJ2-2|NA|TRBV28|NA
CASSTRLGGSNTGELFF
TGTGCCAGCAGTACGCGGCTAGGGGGTTCGAACACCGGGGAGCTGTTTTTT
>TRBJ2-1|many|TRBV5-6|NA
CASSFLVIRDEQFF
TGTGCCAGCAGCTTCTTGGTGATCAGGGATGAGCAGTTCTTC
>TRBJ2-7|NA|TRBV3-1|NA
CASSPLGVNYEQYF
TGTGCCAGCAGCCCCCTTGGGGTCAACTACGAGCAGTACTTC
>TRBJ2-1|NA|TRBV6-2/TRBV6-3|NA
CASTHRSYNEQFF
TGTGCCAGCACCCACAGGTCCTACAATGAGCAGTTCTTC
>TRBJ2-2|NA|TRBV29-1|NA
CSVWRGTLANTGELFF
TGCAGCGTTTGGAGGGGCACGTTGGCGAACACCGGGGAGCTGTTTTTT
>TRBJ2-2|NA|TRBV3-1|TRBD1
CASSQLRTGWTGELFF
TGTGCCAGCAGCCAACTTCGGACAGGCTGGACCGGGGAGCTGTTTTTT
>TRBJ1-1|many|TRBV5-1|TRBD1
CASSAGQGGEVNTEAFF
TGCGCCAGCAGCGCAGGACAGGGGGGCGAAGTGAACACTGAAGCTTTCTTT
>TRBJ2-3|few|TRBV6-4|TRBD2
CASSDSPAGANTDTQYF
TGTGCCAGCAGTGACTCGCCAGCGGGGGCGAACACAGATACGCAGTATTTT
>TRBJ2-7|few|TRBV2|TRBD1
CASSAPGQGYEQYF
TGTGCCAGCAGTGCACCGGGACAGGGCTACGAGCAGTACTTC
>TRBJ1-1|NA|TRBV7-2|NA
CASSLSWTEAFF
TGTGCCAGCAGCCTCTCGTGGACTGAAGCTTTCTTT
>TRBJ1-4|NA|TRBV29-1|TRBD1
CSGIRQGNEKLFF
TGCAGCGGAATCCGACAGGGGAATGAAAAACTGTTTTTT
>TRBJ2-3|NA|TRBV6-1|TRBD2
CASSVSGGPNTQYF
TGTGCCAGCAGTGTATCGGGGGGGCCAAATACGCAGTATTTT
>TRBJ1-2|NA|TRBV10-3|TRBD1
CAIRLQGATRGYTF
TGTGCCATCAGGCTACAGGGGGCAACCCGTGGCTACACCTTC
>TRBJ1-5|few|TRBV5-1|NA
CASSQTGVDQPQHF
TGCGCCAGCAGCCAAACAGGAGTCGATCAGCCCCAGCATTTT
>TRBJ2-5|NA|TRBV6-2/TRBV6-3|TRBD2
CASSSRIAGDLETQYF
TGTGCCAGCAGTTCGCGAATAGCGGGGGATCTGGAGACCCAGTACTTC
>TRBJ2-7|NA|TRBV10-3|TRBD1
CAISESGQGSYEQYF
TGTGCCATCAGTGAGTCGGGACAGGGGAGCTACGAGCAGTACTTC
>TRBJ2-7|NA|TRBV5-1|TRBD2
CASSLGRAYAQYF
TGCGCCAGCAGCCTGGGGAGGGCCTACGCGCAGTACTTC
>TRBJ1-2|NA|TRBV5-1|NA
CASSLTQGYGYTF
TGCGCCAGCAGCTTAACACAAGGCTATGGCTACACCTTC
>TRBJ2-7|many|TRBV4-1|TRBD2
CASSQDRGLAGGPGYEQYF
TGCGCCAGCAGCCAAGATAGAGGGCTAGCGGGGGGGCCAGGCTACGAGCAGTACTTC
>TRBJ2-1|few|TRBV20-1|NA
CSARDAGSSVLEQFF
TGCAGTGCTAGAGATGCGGGGAGCTCAGTACTTGAGCAGTTCTTC
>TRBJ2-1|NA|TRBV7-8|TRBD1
CASSYRDSVEQFF
TGTGCCAGCAGCTACCGGGACAGCGTTGAGCAGTTCTTC
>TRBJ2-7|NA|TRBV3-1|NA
CASSPLNTLSEQYF
TGTGCCAGCAGCCCTCTCAATACACTGAGCGAGCAGTACTTC
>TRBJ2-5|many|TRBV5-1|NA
CASSPGLGITSQETQYF
TGCGCCAGCAGCCCTGGTTTGGGAATCACTAGCCAAGAGACCCAGTACTTC
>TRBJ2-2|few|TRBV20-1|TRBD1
CSAPDRGRTTGELFF
TGCAGTGCTCCGGACAGGGGGCGTACCACCGGGGAGCTGTTTTTT
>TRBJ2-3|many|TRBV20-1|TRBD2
CSVLAGAVDTQYF
TGCAGTGTACTAGCGGGGGCCGTAGATACGCAGTATTTT
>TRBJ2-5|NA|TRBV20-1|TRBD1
CSADDREETQYF
TGCAGTGCCGACGACAGGGAAGAGACCCAGTACTTC
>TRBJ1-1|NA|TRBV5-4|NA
CASSLGAGGADTEAFF
TGTGCCAGCAGCCTCGGGGCGGGGGGCGCGGACACTGAAGCTTTCTTT
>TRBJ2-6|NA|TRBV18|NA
CASSPFAVVGVPPGANVLTF
TGTGCCAGCTCACCATTTGCGGTAGTGGGCGTACCTCCTGGGGCCAACGTCCTGACTTTC
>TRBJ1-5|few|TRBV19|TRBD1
CASSLTGDSNQPQHF
TGTGCCAGTAGTTTAACAGGGGATAGCAATCAGCCCCAGCATTTT
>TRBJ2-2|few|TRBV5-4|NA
CASSLRPAGELFF
TGTGCCAGCAGCTTGAGGCCGGCCGGGGAGCTGTTTTTT
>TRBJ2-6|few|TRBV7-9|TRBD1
CASSSGTGGMSGANVLTF
TGTGCCAGCAGCTCAGGGACAGGGGGCATGTCTGGGGCCAACGTCCTGACTTTC
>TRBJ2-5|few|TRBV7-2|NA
CASSLGLAHQETQYF
TGTGCCAGCAGCTTAGGTTTGGCACACCAAGAGACCCAGTACTTC
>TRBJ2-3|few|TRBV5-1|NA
CASSFRQRTDTQYF
TGCGCCAGCAGCTTCAGACAGCGCACAGATACGCAGTATTTT
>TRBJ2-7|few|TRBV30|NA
CAWSVRRAYEQYF
NA
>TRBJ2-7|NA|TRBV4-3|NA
CASSQNFLALSPTGQYF
TGCGCCAGCAGCCAGAATTTCTTAGCCTTGTCGCCTACGGGGCAGTACTTC
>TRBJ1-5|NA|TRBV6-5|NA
CASRPGTVNQPQHF
TGTGCCAGCAGGCCCGGGACGGTCAATCAGCCCCAGCATTTT
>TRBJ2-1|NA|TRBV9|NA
CASSVMGSSYNEQFF
TGTGCCAGCAGCGTGATGGGAAGCTCCTACAATGAGCAGTTCTTC
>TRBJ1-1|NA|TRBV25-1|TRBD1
CASSLTGGGTEAFF
TGTGCCAGCAGTTTGACAGGGGGCGGAACTGAAGCTTTCTTT
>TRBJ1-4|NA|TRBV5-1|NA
CASSLGRRLSTNEKLFF
TGCGCCAGCAGCTTGGGACGGCGGCTCTCAACTAATGAAAAACTGTTTTTT
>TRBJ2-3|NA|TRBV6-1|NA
CASSDIIIDTQYF
TGTGCCAGCAGTGATATCATAATTGATACGCAGTATTTT
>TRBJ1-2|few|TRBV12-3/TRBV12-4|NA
CASSPLGVNYGYTF
TGTGCCAGCAGTCCATTAGGGGTTAACTATGGCTACACCTTC
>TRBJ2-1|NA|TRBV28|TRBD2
CASSRPAGAYNEQFF
TGTGCCAGCAGTCGACCAGCGGGGGCGTACAATGAGCAGTTCTTC
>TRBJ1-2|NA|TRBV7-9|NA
CASSLVGDPYGYTF
TGTGCCAGCAGCCTAGTAGGGGATCCCTATGGCTACACCTTC
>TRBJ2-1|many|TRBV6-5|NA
CASSYAVPTYNEQFF
TGTGCCAGCAGTTACGCGGTGCCAACCTACAATGAGCAGTTCTTC
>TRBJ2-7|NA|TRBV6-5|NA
CASRGAALEQYF
TGTGCCAGCAGGGGAGCGGCTCTCGAGCAGTACTTC
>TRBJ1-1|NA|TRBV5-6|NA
CASSLVGRRSLAEAFF
TGTGCCAGCAGCTTGGTGGGACGGAGGAGTTTGGCTGAAGCTTTCTTT
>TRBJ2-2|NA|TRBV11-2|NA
CASSPIGVGGLTGELFF
TGTGCCAGCAGCCCCATCGGGGTGGGGGGCCTAACCGGGGAGCTGTTTTTT
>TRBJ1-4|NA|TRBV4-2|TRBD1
CASSQNRGRWEKLFF
TGTGCCAGCAGCCAAAACAGGGGGCGCTGGGAAAAACTGTTTTTT
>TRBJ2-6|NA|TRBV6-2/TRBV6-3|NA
CASSYPGTPGSGANVLTF
TGTGCCAGCAGTTACCCCGGGACACCCGGCTCTGGGGCCAACGTCCTGACTTTC
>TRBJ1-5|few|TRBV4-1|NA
CASSQDRGDGQPQHF
TGCGCCAGCAGCCAAGATCGGGGAGACGGTCAGCCCCAGCATTTT
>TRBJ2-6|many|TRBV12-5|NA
CASTGPNSGANVLTF
TGTGCTAGTACTGGGCCGAACTCTGGGGCCAACGTCCTGACTTTC
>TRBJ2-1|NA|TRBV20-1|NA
CSAPQRVGGEQFF
TGCAGTGCTCCTCAGCGGGTTGGGGGTGAGCAGTTCTTC
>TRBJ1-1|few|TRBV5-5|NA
CASSLRTQMNTEAFF
TGTGCCAGCAGCTTACGGACACAAATGAACACTGAAGCTTTCTTT
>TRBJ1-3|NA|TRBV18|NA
CASSLRGALSSGNTIYF
TGTGCCAGCTCACTCAGGGGCGCGCTGAGCTCTGGAAACACCATATATTTT
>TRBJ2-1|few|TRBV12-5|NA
CASGVGQSAYNEQFF
TGTGCTAGTGGTGTCGGACAGTCCGCCTACAATGAGCAGTTCTTC
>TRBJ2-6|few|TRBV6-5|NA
CASSYSGNRDTISSGANVLTF
TGTGCCAGCAGTTACTCCGGAAACCGGGACACGATTAGCTCTGGGGCCAACGTCCTGACTTTC